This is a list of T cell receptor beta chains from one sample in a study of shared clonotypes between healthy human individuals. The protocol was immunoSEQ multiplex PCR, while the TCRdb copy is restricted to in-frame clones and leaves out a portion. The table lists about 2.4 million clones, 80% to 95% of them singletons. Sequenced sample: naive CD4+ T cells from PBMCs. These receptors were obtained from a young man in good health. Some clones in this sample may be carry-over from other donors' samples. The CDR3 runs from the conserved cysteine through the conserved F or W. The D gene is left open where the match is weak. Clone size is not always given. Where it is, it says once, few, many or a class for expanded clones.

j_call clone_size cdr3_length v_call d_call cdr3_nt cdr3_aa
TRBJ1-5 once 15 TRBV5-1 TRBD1 TGCGCCAGCAGCTTGGCCGGGACAGGCAATCAGCCCCAGCATTTT CASSLAGTGNQPQHF
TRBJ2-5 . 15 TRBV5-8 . TGTGCCAGCAGCTTGGAAGGGGGGCTGGGAGAGACCCAGTACTTC CASSLEGGLGETQYF
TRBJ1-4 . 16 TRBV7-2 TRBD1 TGTGCCAGCAGCCCACGGATGGGCAGGGGGCGTGAAAAACTGTTTTTT CASSPRMGRGREKLFF
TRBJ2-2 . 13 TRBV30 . TGTGCCTGGAGCAGACAGGAAGACGGGGAGCTGTTTTTT CAWSRQEDGELFF
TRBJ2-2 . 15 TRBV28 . TGTGCCAGCAGTTTGGGCAGCGCTAACACCGGGGAGCTGTTTTTT CASSLGSANTGELFF
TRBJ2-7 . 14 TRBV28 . TGTGCCAGCAGGGGTGGGGGGGCCCAATACGAGCAGTACTTC CASRGGGAQYEQYF
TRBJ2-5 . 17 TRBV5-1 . TGCGCCAGCGACCGCGGGGCGGGGGCGCGGATCCAAGAGACCCAGTACTTC CASDRGAGARIQETQYF
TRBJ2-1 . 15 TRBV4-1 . TGCGCCAGCAGCCAGACGCCGAACTCCTACAATGAGCAGTTCTTC CASSQTPNSYNEQFF
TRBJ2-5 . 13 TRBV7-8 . TGTGCCAGCAGCCTCCTGAGAGGGGAGACCCAGTACTTC CASSLLRGETQYF
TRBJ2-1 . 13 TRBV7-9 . TGTGCCAGCAGCTGGCGGCAGCCCAATGAGCAGTTCTTC CASSWRQPNEQFF
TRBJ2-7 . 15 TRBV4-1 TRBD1 TGCGCCAGCAGCCAAGCGGGCACAGGGGCCTACGAGCAGTACTTC CASSQAGTGAYEQYF
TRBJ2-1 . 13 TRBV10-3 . TGTGCCATCACCCCCGACAGTGACAATGAGCAGTTCTTC CAITPDSDNEQFF
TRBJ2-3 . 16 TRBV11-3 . TGTGCCAGCAGCTTAGGCCCGACGGGAGAGTCAGATACGCAGTATTTT CASSLGPTGESDTQYF
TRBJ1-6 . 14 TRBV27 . TGTGCCAGCACCCGCGGCAGTTCGAATTCACCCCTCCACTTT CASTRGSSNSPLHF
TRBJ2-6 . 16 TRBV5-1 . TGCGCCAGCAGCACGGCAGGAGCCTCTGGGGCCAACGTCCTGACTTTC CASSTAGASGANVLTF
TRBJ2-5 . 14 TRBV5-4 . TGTGCCAGCAGCTTGTTGTCGGGACGGGAGACCCAGTACTTC CASSLLSGRETQYF
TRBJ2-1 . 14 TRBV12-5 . TGTGCTAGTGGTTTGGGGTGGGCCTACAATGAGCAGTTCTTC CASGLGWAYNEQFF
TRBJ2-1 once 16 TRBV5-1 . TGCGCCAGCCGATTAGGAGCGGGTATGTCCTACAATGAGCAGTTCTTC CASRLGAGMSYNEQFF
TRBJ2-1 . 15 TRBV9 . TGTGCCAGCAGCGTAGTTGGTCTGGCAACCAATGAGCAGTTCTTC CASSVVGLATNEQFF
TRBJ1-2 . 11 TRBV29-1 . TGCAGCGTTCTAGGGGACTATGGCTACACCTTC CSVLGDYGYTF
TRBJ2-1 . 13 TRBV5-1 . TGCGCCAGCAGCTTGGCCCTCCGTTGGGAGCAGTTCTTC CASSLALRWEQFF
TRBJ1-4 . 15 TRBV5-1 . TGCGCCAGCAGCTTGGACCCAGGGACTAATGAAAAACTGTTTTTT CASSLDPGTNEKLFF
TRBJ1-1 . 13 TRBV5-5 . TGTGCCAGCAGACCCGAGGGGAACACTGAAGCTTTCTTT CASRPEGNTEAFF
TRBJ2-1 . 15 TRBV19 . TGTGCCAGTAGTTTAACGGGATTATCCTACAATGAGCAGTTCTTC CASSLTGLSYNEQFF
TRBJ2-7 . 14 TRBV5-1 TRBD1 TGCGCCAGCAGCCTGGACAGGGGGGAGTACGAGCAGTACTTC CASSLDRGEYEQYF
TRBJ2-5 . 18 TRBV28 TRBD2 TGTGCCAGCAGTCAAGGGGGTGGTAGCGGGAGGGTTTGGGAGACCCAGTACTTC CASSQGGGSGRVWETQYF
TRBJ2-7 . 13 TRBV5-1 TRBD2 TGCGCCAGCACCCGCGGGGAGGGCGGGTGGCAGTACTTC CASTRGEGGWQYF
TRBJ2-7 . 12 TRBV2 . TGTGCCACCAGCTCCCCTTGGCACGAGCAGTACTTC CATSSPWHEQYF
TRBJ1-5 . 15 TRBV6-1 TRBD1 TGTGCCAGCAGCACGGACAGGTCCCACAATCAGCCCCAGCATTTT CASSTDRSHNQPQHF
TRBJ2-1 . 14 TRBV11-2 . TGTGCCAGCAGCTTCCGTAACAGATACAATGAGCAGTTCTTC CASSFRNRYNEQFF
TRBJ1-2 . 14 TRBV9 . TGTGCCAGCAGCGTGGGTAATGGGGGCGGTGGCTACACCTTC CASSVGNGGGGYTF
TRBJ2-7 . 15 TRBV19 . TGTGCCAGTAGTATCGACAGGATAAATTCCTACGAGCAGTACTTC CASSIDRINSYEQYF
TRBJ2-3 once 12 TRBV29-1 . TGCAGCGTTCAGGGCAGCACAGATACGCAGTATTTT CSVQGSTDTQYF
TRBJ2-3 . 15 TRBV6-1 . TGTGCCAGCAGTGTAGGAGCGCCACTGGGGGATACGCAGTATTTT CASSVGAPLGDTQYF
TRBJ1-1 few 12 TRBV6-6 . TGTGCCAGCAAGGCCGGCAAGACTGAAGCTTTCTTT CASKAGKTEAFF
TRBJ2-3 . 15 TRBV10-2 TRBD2 TGCGCCAGCAATGGGAAAGCGGGAGGATCAGATACGCAGTATTTT CASNGKAGGSDTQYF
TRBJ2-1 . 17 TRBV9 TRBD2 TGTGCCAGCAGCGTAGCAGGACTAGCGGTTGCCTACAATGAGCAGTTCTTC CASSVAGLAVAYNEQFF
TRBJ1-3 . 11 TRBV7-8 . TGTGCCAGCAGCTTAGATAACACCATATATTTT CASSLDNTIYF
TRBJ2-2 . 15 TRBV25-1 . TGTGCCAGCAGTTGGACAAAACAAAGGGCCGGGGAGCTGTTTTTT CASSWTKQRAGELFF
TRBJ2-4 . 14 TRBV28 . TGTGCCAGCAATTTAGGGTATCCCAAAAACATTCAGTACTTC CASNLGYPKNIQYF
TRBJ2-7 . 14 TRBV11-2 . TGTGCCAGCAGCTCACGACAGGCAACCTACGAGCAGTACTTC CASSSRQATYEQYF
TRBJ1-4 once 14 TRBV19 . TGTGCCAGTACTCGGGGTACCCCCAATGAAAAACTGTTTTTT CASTRGTPNEKLFF
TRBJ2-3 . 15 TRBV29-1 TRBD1 TGCAGCGTTCCTAGGTGGCGACAGGGTTCGGATACGCAGTATTTT CSVPRWRQGSDTQYF
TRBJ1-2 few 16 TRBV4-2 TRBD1 TGTGCCAGCAGCCAAGGAATGAGGGGGCGCGGCTATGGCTACACCTTC CASSQGMRGRGYGYTF